The 5 T cell receptor beta chains listed next were all sequenced from one sample in a study of CD8 T cells in ankylosing spondylitis. General study results and limits: About 8 highly homologous variants made up a TCR beta motif, and this motif appeared characteristic of ankylosing spondylitis blood.

MiXCR, applied by TCRdb to the 5' RACE reads, yields one record per CDR3 protein. The table lists fewer than 750,000 distinct CDR3 sequences, 15% to 20% of them singletons, with around 20% in the top ten. These receptors' targets are unknown. The specimen sequenced was blood, either unsorted or a sorted T cell fraction (not recorded which). The receptors come from a male donor with ankylosing spondylitis.

The chain combines TRBV7-2 with TRBJ2-1, with 9 nucleotides matching TRBD1. V was clipped by 5 bases and J by 5 bases; unmatched bases: 4. Looked up from germline, CDR1 is SGHTA and CDR2 is FQGNSA. The CDR3 consists of 14 residues. The CDR3 sequence: CASSTRTGDNEQFF. DNA for the CDR3: TGTGCCAGCAGCACGCGGACAGGGGACAATGAGCAGTTCTTC.

This clonotype was seen only a few times. The V gene is TRBV4-3, the J gene TRBJ2-7, with D maybe TRBD2 (5 bases). Per germline, CDR1 LGHNA and CDR2 YSLEER. CDR3 length: 15 residues. V shed 0 bases and J shed 1 base, with 10 bases lying between them. CDR3: CASSQDLRESYEQYF. In DNA, the CDR3 is TGCGCCAGCAGCCAAGATCTGAGGGAATCCTACGAGCAGTACTTC.

This clonotype was detected a few times. This chain uses TRBV24-1 with TRBJ1-1; 7 bases are a match to TRBD1. Germline V lookup: CDR1 KGHDR, CDR2 SFDVKD. This CDR3 spans 16 amino acids. J was trimmed by 1 base and V by 4 bases; bases with no gene match: 8. The CDR3 DNA is TGTGCCACCAGTGAGACAGGGAGAGGTCAGAACACTGAAGCTTTCTTT. Protein product: CATSETGRGQNTEAFF.

The table lists this clonotype with a few counts. This sequence joins TRBV7-9 and TRBJ2-3, with 8 positions matching TRBD2. This CDR3 is 15 amino acids long. Trimming removed 5 bases from V and 1 base from J; junction bases left unmatched: 5. Germline-derived CDR1 and CDR2 are SEHNR and FQNEAQ (reference sequence). The CDR3 region is CASSAQAGGTDTQYF. In DNA, the CDR3 is TGTGCCAGCAGCGCGCAAGCGGGGGGCACAGATACGCAGTATTTT.

This clonotype was observed a few times. A read error may account for a junction end that differs from germline. This chain connects TRBV28 to TRBJ1-2, with a weak D call TRBD1 (5 bases). This CDR3 is 12 amino acids long. Per germline, CDR1 MDHEN and CDR2 SYDVKM. The DNA of the CDR3 is TGTGCCATCAGTTCCGGGACGCGTGGCTACACCTTC. It is translated as CAISSGTRGYTF.